One T cell receptor (beta chain) is described in this entry. Per the original methods: Reference gene primer amplification gave nucleated cell count estimates. TCRdb keeps only in-frame clones here, not all; method: immunoSEQ multiplex PCR. That table is the source of V, J and clone size, and D and trimming were worked out from the DNA. The repertoire holds some 270,000 clones, with around 83% as singletons. This entry comes from a study of blood T cell repertoires in COVID-19. Study at large: There were acute and convalescent COVID-19 samples, and they came from the United States, Italy and Spain. PBMCs, B-cell-depleted T cells, or T cells provided the cDNA or gDNA that made up the material.

The CDR3 is 14 amino acids. Looked up from germline, CDR1 is MDHEN and CDR2 is SYDVKM. The junction had 4 bases not matched to a gene; V was cut back by 4 bases and J by 2 bases. The sequenced material came from peripheral blood. This clonotype was obtained from a woman aged 40 to 49 who had recovered from COVID-19. The V gene is TRBV28, the J gene TRBJ1-2; TRBD1 matches 7 bases. The CDR3 region has the DNA TGTGCCAGCAGTTGGGGACAGCAGAACTATGGCTACACCTTC. Encoded protein: CASSWGQQNYGYTF.